These 25 T cell receptor beta chains came from one sample sequenced in a study of T cell responses to AZD1222 COVID-19 vaccine. Assay used: immunoSEQ multiplex PCR; TCRdb lists only in-frame clones, some missing. The data contain under 150,000 clones, roughly 88% of them singletons. Here the sequenced sample was peripheral blood, taken on day 0 of AZD1222 vaccination. Every receptor here comes from an adult in good health.

V usage is TRBV15 and J usage is TRBJ1-4; TRBD1 agrees at 7 bases. CDR1 and CDR2 (germline): LNHNV, YYDKDF (reference sequence). The junction had 6 bases not matched to a gene; V was cut back by 5 bases and J by 3 bases. The CDR3 has 15 amino acids. This CDR3 is CATSRTGTANEKLFF. CDR3 nucleotides: TGTGCCACCAGCCGCACCGGGACAGCTAATGAAAAACTGTTTTTT.

The chain is built from TRBV15 and TRBJ1-1; TRBD1 agrees at 9 bases. Losses at the gene ends were 5 bases for V and 5 bases for J; bases not matched to a gene: 6. The CDR3 totals 14 residues. Germline CDR1 reads LNHNV; CDR2 reads YYDKDF (reference sequence). DNA of the CDR3: TGTGCCACCAGCCTGGACAGGGGATCTACTGAAGCTTTCTTT. Its protein is CATSLDRGSTEAFF.

The chain employs TRBV19 and TRBJ2-2, with D possibly being TRBD1 or TRBD2 (6 bases each). Deletions cut 4 bases from V and 8 bases from J, with 11 bases between. The CDR3 covers 13 residues. Germline V lookup: CDR1 LNHDA, CDR2 SQIVND (reference sequence). DNA of the CDR3: TGTGCCAGTAGTACACAGGGAGGTGGGGAGCTGTTTTTT. It translates to CASSTQGGGELFF.

CDR3 bases: TGTGCCAGTAGTATGAACAACGGACAGGGGACTGGAAACACCATATATTTT. Protein: CASSMNNGQGTGNTIYF. The V gene is TRBV19, the J gene TRBJ1-3; 9 nucleotides align to TRBD1. J gave up 2 bases and V 3 bases, and 8 bases lay outside the gene matches. This CDR3 is built from 17 residues. Germline CDR1 and CDR2: LNHDA and SQIVND (reference sequence).

Of note for this clone: Other DNA sequences in the same sample also yield this CDR3. The genes are TRBV3-1 (or the pseudogene TRBV3-2) and TRBJ2-2, with TRBD2 as a possible D gene (6 bases). The germline CDR1 and CDR2 sequences are LGHDT and YNNKEL (reference sequence). V lost 1 base and J lost 0, with 9 bases in between. CDR3 size: 16 residues. Written as DNA, the CDR3 is TGTGCCAGCAGCCAAGTAGGCGGGGCGAACACCGGGGAGCTGTTTTTT. It translates to CASSQVGGANTGELFF.

This rearrangement joins TRBV3-1 (or the pseudogene TRBV3-2) to TRBJ2-5; 12 positions agree with TRBD2. Germline CDR1 reads LGHDT; CDR2 reads YNNKEL (reference sequence). Trimming took 2 bases from V and 5 from J; bases not matched to a gene: 3. The CDR3 extends over 15 amino acids. The CDR3 region has the DNA TGTGCCAGCAGCCAATTTCTAGCGGGGGGGGAGACCCAGTACTTC. Its translation: CASSQFLAGGETQYF.

The genes are TRBV5-1 and TRBJ1-3, with D perhaps matching TRBD1 (5 bases). CDR3 length: 16 residues. Trimming removed 2 bases from V and 4 bases from J, with 16 bases in between. Germline V gene sequence: CDR1 SGHRS, CDR2 YFSETQ. The CDR3 protein is CASSLDYRDSGNTIYF. CDR3 coding DNA: TGCGCCAGCAGCTTAGACTATCGGGACTCCGGAAACACCATATATTTT. Together with reference TRBV5-1 and TRBJ1-3, the CDR3 gives the full variable domain: KAGVTQTPRYLIKTRGQQVTLSCSPISGHRSVSWYQQTPGQGLQFLFEYFSETQRNKGNFPGRFSGRQFSNSRSEMNVSTLELGDSALYLCASSLDYRDSGNTIYFGEGSWLTVV.

The genes are TRBV5-4 and TRBJ2-7, with D tentatively TRBD1 or TRBD2 (5 bases each). V lost 0 bases to trimming and J lost 6 bases, with 10 bases between them. The CDR3 consists of 13 residues. The germline gives CDR1 SGHNT, CDR2 YYREEE (reference sequence). The CDR3 is CASSLVSGSEQYF. CDR3 nucleotide sequence: TGTGCCAGCAGCTTGGTGTCAGGGAGCGAGCAGTACTTC.

This sequence joins TRBV5-6 and TRBJ2-3, with 12 bases matching TRBD2. The J segment lost 5 bases and the V segment lost 7 bases, leaving 11 bases of the junction unmatched. The germline gives CDR1 SGHDT, CDR2 YYEEEE. The CDR3 is 16 residues long. The CDR3 sequence: CASSKRTSGAEDTQYF. The CDR3 coding sequence is TGTGCCAGCTCGAAAAGGACTAGCGGGGCGGAAGATACGCAGTATTTT.

V usage is TRBV5-1 and J usage is TRBJ1-3, with D unclear. V shed 4 bases and J shed 0 bases, with 8 bases lying between them. The CDR3 covers 14 residues. Germline CDR1 reads SGHRS; CDR2 reads YFSETQ. The DNA of the CDR3 is TGCGCCAGCAGCAATATCAGCTCTGGAAACACCATATATTTT. As protein: CASSNISSGNTIYF.

The CDR3 sequence is CASSVDGQGHQPQHF. The CDR3 region has the DNA TGTGCCAGCAGCGTGGACGGACAGGGGCATCAGCCCCAGCATTTT. The gene calls are TRBV9 and TRBJ1-5; 9 positions match TRBD1. CDR1 is SGDLS, CDR2 YYNGEE, per germline. V shed 2 bases, J shed 5 bases, and the junction held 5 bases outside the gene matches. The CDR3 extends over 15 amino acids.

The gene calls are TRBV6-5 and TRBJ1-1; D is undetermined. Germline V gene lookup returns CDR1 MNHEY and CDR2 SVGAGI. The CDR3 runs 11 residues. V was cut by 2 bases and J by 12 bases, with 10 bases left in between. This CDR3 is CASSYAGLSFF. The CDR3 DNA reads TGTGCCAGCAGTTACGCGGGGTTATCTTTCTTT.

This sequence joins TRBV7-2 and TRBJ1-1; D call uncertain. Deletions cut 4 bases from V and 5 bases from J, with 14 bases between. CDR1 and CDR2 from the germline V gene are SGHTA and FQGNSA. The CDR3 loop spans 14 amino acids. The CDR3 coding sequence is TGTGCCAGCAGCTCGTCATCCCCGGGAACTGAAGCTTTCTTT. It is translated as CASSSSSPGTEAFF.

This rearrangement joins TRBV2 to TRBJ1-1; possibly TRBD1 for D (5 bases). Germline-derived CDR1 and CDR2 are SNHLY and FYNNEI. The CDR3 runs 13 residues. V was shortened by 7 bases and J by 5 bases, with 14 bases between the two germline ends. The CDR3 loop reads CASIGPGRTEAFF. CDR3 coding DNA: TGTGCCAGCATAGGTCCAGGGCGGACTGAAGCTTTCTTT. Full variable domain (rest looked up from reference TRBV2 and TRBJ1-1): EPEVTQTPSHQVTQMGQEVILRCVPISNHLYFYWYRQILGQKVEFLVSFYNNEISEKSEIFDDQFSVERPDGSNFTLKIRSTKLEDSAMYFCASIGPGRTEAFFGQGTRLTVV.

V is TRBV18 and J is TRBJ1-4; TRBD1 agrees at 9 bases. The ends lost 3 bases at V and 7 bases at J; junction bases unmatched: 6. CDR1 is KGHSH, CDR2 LQKENI, per germline. This CDR3 contains 15 residues. The chain's CDR3 is CASSPQQGAFEKLFF. The CDR3 bases are TGTGCCAGCTCACCGCAACAGGGGGCATTTGAAAAACTGTTTTTT.

V and J are TRBV7-9 and TRBJ1-3, with a tentative D call TRBD1 (5 bases). The CDR3 extends over 15 amino acids. V lost 5 bases and J 0 bases, leaving 11 bases between the germline ends. The germline V gene has CDR1 SEHNR and CDR2 FQNEAQ (reference sequence). For the CDR3, the DNA is TGTGCCAGCAGCGAACAGGTTGTCTCTGGAAACACCATATATTTT. Its translation: CASSEQVVSGNTIYF.

The rearrangement uses TRBV19 and TRBJ2-2, with 12 bases lining up with TRBD2. From germline, CDR1 is LNHDA and CDR2 SQIVND (reference sequence). V gave up 3 bases and J gave up 4 bases; unmatched junction bases: 6. The CDR3 runs to 17 residues. CDR3 DNA: TGTGCCAGTAGTATTCTAGCGGGGGGGATAGGCACCGGGGAGCTGTTTTTT. This codes for CASSILAGGIGTGELFF.

This chain connects TRBV19 to TRBJ1-4; TRBD1 might be the D (6 bases). This CDR3 is built from 16 residues. V lost 2 bases and J lost 1, with 11 bases in between. The germline V gene encodes CDR1 LNHDA and CDR2 SQIVND (reference sequence). DNA of the CDR3: TGTGCCAGTAGTATATTGACAGGCAAAACTAATGAAAAACTGTTTTTT. This translates into CASSILTGKTNEKLFF.

The table lists this clone with a count of one. V and J are TRBV9 and TRBJ1-2, with D perhaps matching TRBD1 (5 bases). V was trimmed by 1 base and J by 4 bases, leaving 11 bases between them. CDR3 size: 14 residues. CDR1 is SGDLS, CDR2 YYNGEE, per germline. This chain's CDR3 is CASSVQDRSYGYTF. Here the CDR3 DNA reads TGTGCCAGCAGCGTACAAGACAGAAGCTATGGCTACACCTTC.

This sequence joins TRBV2 and TRBJ2-1; D uncertain. The CDR3 is 12 amino acids. Germline V gives CDR1 SNHLY, CDR2 FYNNEI. V lost 4 bases, J lost 4 bases, and 5 bases lay in between. The CDR3: CASSVQYNEQFF. Written as DNA, the CDR3 is TGTGCCAGCAGTGTTCAGTACAATGAGCAGTTCTTC.

The chain links TRBV7-2 to TRBJ1-3; D gene unclear. Germline V gene lookup returns CDR1 SGHTA and CDR2 FQGNSA. The CDR3 is 15 amino acids. Trimming removed 1 base from V and 0 bases from J, with 7 bases in between. CDR3: CASSLEVSSGNTIYF. The CDR3 DNA sequence: TGTGCCAGCAGCTTAGAAGTCAGCTCTGGAAACACCATATATTTT.

The chain recombines TRBV15 with TRBJ1-2; a weak D match, TRBD1 (5 bases). Germline CDR1 and CDR2: LNHNV and YYDKDF (reference sequence). Trimming removed 5 bases from V and 4 bases from J, with 11 bases in between. The CDR3 is 13 amino acids. The CDR3 loop reads CATSGDGPYGYTF. The CDR3 nucleotides are TGTGCCACCAGCGGGGACGGGCCCTATGGCTACACCTTC.

J is TRBJ2-3 and V is TRBV18; 15 bases map to TRBD2. V shed 1 base and J 2 bases; nucleotides not matched to a gene: 10. Per the germline V gene, CDR1 is KGHSH and CDR2 is LQKENI. This CDR3 is 20 amino acids long. The CDR3 protein is CASSPRRTSGGAPNTDTQYF. Here the CDR3 DNA reads TGTGCCAGCTCACCACGAAGGACTAGCGGGGGGGCCCCAAACACAGATACGCAGTATTTT.

The table lists this clone with a count of one. This rearrangement joins TRBV5-6 to TRBJ1-1; weak D call: TRBD1 (5 bases). The CDR3 length is 14 residues. The germline V gene encodes CDR1 SGHDT and CDR2 YYEEEE. Trimming cost V 1 base and J 4 bases, with 11 bases left between them. The CDR3 DNA reads TGTGCCAGCAGCTTGAATCCAGGGAGCACTGAAGCTTTCTTT. This translates into CASSLNPGSTEAFF.

The rearrangement links TRBV27 to TRBJ2-1, with 7 bases aligning to TRBD2. J lost 5 bases, V lost 5 bases, and 12 bases had no gene match. CDR3 length equals 16 residues. Germline loops: CDR1 MNHEY, CDR2 SMNVEV (reference sequence). The CDR3 DNA reads as TGTGCCAGCAGTCCAGGCCCGGCTAGCGGTAACAATGAGCAGTTCTTC. It specifies CASSPGPASGNNEQFF.